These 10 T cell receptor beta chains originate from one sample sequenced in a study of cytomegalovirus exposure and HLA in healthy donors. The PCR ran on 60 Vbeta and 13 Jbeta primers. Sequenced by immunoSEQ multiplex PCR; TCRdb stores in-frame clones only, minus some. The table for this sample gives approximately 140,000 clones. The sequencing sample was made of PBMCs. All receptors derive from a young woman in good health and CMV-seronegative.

The CDR3 loop is CASSFLASEQFF. In DNA form, the CDR3 reads TGTGCCAGCAGTTTCCTAGCAAGTGAGCAGTTCTTC. J is TRBJ2-1 and V is TRBV6-6, with D perhaps TRBD2 (5 bases). Germline V gene lookup returns CDR1 MNHNY and CDR2 SVGAGI (reference sequence). The germline V and J ends were trimmed by 4 bases and 9 bases, with 10 bases remaining between them. The CDR3 covers 12 residues.

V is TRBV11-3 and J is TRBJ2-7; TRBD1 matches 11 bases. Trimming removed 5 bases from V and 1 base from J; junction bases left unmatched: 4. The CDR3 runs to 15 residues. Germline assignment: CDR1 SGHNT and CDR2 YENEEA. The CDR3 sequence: CASSPGQGASYEQYV. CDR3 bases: TGTGCCAGCAGCCCAGGACAGGGGGCGTCCTACGAGCAGTACGTC.

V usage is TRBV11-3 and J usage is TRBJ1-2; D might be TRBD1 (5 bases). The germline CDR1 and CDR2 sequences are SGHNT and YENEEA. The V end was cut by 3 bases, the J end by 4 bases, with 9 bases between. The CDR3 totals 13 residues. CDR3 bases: TGTGCCAGCAGCTTCGCGCAGGGCTATGGCTACACCTTC. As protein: CASSFAQGYGYTF.

CDR3: CASSLVGVNEQFF. CDR3 coding DNA: TGTGCCAGCAGCTTAGTGGGAGTGAATGAGCAGTTCTTC. The chain uses TRBV7-3 and TRBJ2-1; weak D call: TRBD2 (5 bases). The CDR3 has 13 amino acids. Between the trimmed V and J ends, which lost 2 bases and 7 bases, there was a span of 9 bases. Germline V lookup: CDR1 SGHTA, CDR2 FQGTGA. Full variable domain (outside the CDR3, taken from reference TRBV7-3 and TRBJ2-1): GAGVSQTPSNKVTEKGKYVELRCDPISGHTALYWYRQSLGQGPEFLIYFQGTGAADDSGLPNDRFFAVRPEGSVSTLKIQRTERGDSAVYLCASSLVGVNEQFFGPGTRLTVL.

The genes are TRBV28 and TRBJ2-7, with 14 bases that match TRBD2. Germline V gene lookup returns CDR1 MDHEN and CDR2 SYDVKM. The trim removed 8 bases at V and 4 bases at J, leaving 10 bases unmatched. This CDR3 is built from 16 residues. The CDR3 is CASRGTSGRGPYEQYF. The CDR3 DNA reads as TGTGCCAGCCGGGGGACTAGCGGGAGAGGGCCTTACGAGCAGTACTTC.

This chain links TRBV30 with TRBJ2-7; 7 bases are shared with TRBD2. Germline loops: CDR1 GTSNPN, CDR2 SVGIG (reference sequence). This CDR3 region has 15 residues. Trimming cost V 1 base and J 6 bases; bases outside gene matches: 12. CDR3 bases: TGTGCCTGGAGTGGGATCGGGGGGAGAGCGAGCGAGCAGTACTTC. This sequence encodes CAWSGIGGRASEQYF.

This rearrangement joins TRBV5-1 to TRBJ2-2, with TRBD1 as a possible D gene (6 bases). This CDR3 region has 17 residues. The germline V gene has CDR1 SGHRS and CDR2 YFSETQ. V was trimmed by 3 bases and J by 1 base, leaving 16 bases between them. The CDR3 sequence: CASSSRTGTKNTGELFF. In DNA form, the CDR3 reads TGCGCCAGCAGCTCGAGGACCGGGACAAAGAACACCGGGGAGCTGTTTTTT.

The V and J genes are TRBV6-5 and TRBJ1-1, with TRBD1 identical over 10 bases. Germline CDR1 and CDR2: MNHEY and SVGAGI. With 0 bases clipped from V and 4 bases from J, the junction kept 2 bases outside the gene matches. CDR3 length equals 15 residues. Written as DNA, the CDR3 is TGTGCCAGCAGTTACTCTAGGACAGGGGGCACTGAAGCTTTCTTT. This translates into CASSYSRTGGTEAFF.

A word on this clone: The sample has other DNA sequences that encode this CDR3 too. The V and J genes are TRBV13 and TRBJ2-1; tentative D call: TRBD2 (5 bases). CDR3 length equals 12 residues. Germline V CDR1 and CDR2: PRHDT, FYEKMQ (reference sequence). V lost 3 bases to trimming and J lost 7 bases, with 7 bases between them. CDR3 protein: CASSFRGNEQFF. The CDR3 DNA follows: TGTGCCAGCAGCTTCCGCGGGAATGAGCAGTTCTTC.

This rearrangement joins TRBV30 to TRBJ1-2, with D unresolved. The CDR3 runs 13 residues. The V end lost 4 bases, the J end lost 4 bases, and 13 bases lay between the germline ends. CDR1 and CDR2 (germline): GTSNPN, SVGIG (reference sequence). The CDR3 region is CAWNILESYGYTF. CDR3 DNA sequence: TGTGCCTGGAATATATTGGAGTCCTATGGCTACACCTTC.